This T cell receptor (beta chain) was profiled in a study of blood T cell repertoires in COVID-19. Study at large: From the United States, Italy and Spain came samples of acute and convalescent COVID-19. PBMCs, B-cell-depleted T cells, or T cells provided the cDNA or gDNA that made up the material.

Authors' analysis steps: Scientists estimated how many nucleated cells there were by amplifying reference gene primers. Profiling relied on immunoSEQ multiplex PCR, and the TCRdb table lists in-frame clones only, not all of them. The D gene and trimming were derived from the DNA, and the V and J assignments and clone size from that table. The sample holds 240,000 or so clones, about 82% seen once. This CDR3 contains 14 residues. Germline assignment: CDR1 MNHNY and CDR2 SVGAGI (reference sequence). J was trimmed by 6 bases and V by 4 bases; bases with no gene match: 7. The source material was peripheral blood. The chain is built from TRBV6-6 and TRBJ1-1, with 8 bases that match TRBD1. The sequence was obtained from a man at least 80 years old with acute or convalescent COVID-19. The CDR3 sequence: CASSFSGQGPEAFF. CDR3 sequence (DNA): TGTGCCAGCAGTTTCTCAGGACAGGGCCCTGAAGCTTTCTTT.